Here is one T cell receptor (beta chain) with its context. Its antigen is unidentified. The CDR3 extends over 18 amino acids. The J segment lost 3 bases and the V segment lost 5 bases, leaving 15 bases of the junction unmatched. The germline gives CDR1 LNHNV, CDR2 YYDKDF (reference sequence). Assay: immunoSEQ multiplex PCR; the TCRdb copy retains only in-frame clones and omits some. Altogether fewer than 300,000 clones are present, less than 85% being singletons, with the ten largest covering about 6%. This sample is drawn from a study of cytotoxic CD8 clonotypes in ibrutinib-treated CLL. Study-wide results and caveats: Pretreatment clonality was elevated relative to age-matched healthy donors and paralleled circulating CD8+ T-cell counts. The study found clonality rose at ibrutinib response, then fell toward baseline at progression. On treatment, the uncommon public clonotypes contracted or remained stable.

This specimen consisted of PBMCs, obtained at disease progression, from a patient treated with ibrutinib. The receptor's source is a human donor with chronic lymphocytic leukemia. The chain employs TRBV15 and TRBJ1-4; 7 nucleotides line up with TRBD1. The CDR3 DNA sequence: TGTGCCACCAGCGGCCTGAGAACCGGGACAGCCTCTAATGAAAAACTGTTTTTT. It is translated as CATSGLRTGTASNEKLFF.